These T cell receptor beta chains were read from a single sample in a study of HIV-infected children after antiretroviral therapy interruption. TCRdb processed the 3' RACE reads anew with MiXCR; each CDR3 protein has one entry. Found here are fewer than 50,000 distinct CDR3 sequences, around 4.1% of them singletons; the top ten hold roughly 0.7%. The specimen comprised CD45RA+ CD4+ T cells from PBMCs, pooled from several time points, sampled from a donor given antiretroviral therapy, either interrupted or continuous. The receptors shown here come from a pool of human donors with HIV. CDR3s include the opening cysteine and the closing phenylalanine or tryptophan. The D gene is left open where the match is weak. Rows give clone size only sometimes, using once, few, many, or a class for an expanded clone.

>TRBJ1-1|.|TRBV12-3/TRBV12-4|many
CASSLGEDTEAFF
TGTGCCAGCAGTTTAGGGGAGGACACTGAAGCTTTCTTT
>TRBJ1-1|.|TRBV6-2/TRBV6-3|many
CASSPRGWGNTEAFF
TGTGCCAGCAGCCCACGGGGTTGGGGGAACACTGAAGCTTTCTTT
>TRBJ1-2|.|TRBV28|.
CASSAQLKLGYGYTF
TGTGCCAGCAGCGCCCAGTTGAAGCTCGGCTATGGCTACACCTTC
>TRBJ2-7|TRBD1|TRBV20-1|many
CSARGTGGAWEQYF
TGCAGTGCTAGGGGGACAGGGGGCGCTTGGGAGCAGTACTTC
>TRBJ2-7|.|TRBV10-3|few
CAISGLDGHSYEQYF
TGTGCCATCAGCGGCCTCGACGGTCACTCCTACGAGCAGTACTTC
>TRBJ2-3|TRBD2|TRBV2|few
CASSGLALSTDTQYF
TGTGCCAGCAGCGGACTAGCTTTAAGCACAGATACGCAGTATTTT
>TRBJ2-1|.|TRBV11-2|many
CASSSFGGVGDEQFF
TGTGCCAGCAGCTCCTTCGGGGGCGTGGGGGATGAGCAGTTCTTC
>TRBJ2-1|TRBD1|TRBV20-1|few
CSASGTVGQFF
TGCAGTGCTTCCGGGACAGTAGGGCAGTTCTTC
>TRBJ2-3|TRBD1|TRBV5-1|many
CASSWGRRTGTSTDTQYF
TGCGCCAGCAGCTGGGGGCGGCGGACAGGGACTAGCACAGATACGCAGTATTTT
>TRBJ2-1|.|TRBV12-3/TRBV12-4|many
CASSFSPESAFQFF
TGTGCCAGCAGTTTTTCCCCTGAGAGCGCCTTCCAGTTCTTC
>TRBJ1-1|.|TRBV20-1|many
CSARATRDEAFF
TGCAGTGCTAGAGCGACAAGGGACGAAGCTTTCTTT
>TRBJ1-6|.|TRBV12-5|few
CASGWTDNSPLHF
TGTGCTAGTGGATGGACGGATAATTCACCCCTCCACTTT
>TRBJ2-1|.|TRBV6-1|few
CASSEGVYEQFF
TGTGCCAGCAGTGAAGGGGTCTATGAGCAGTTCTTC
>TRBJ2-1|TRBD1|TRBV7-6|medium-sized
CASSPETGGDTYNEQFF
TGTGCCAGCAGCCCAGAAACAGGGGGCGACACTTACAATGAGCAGTTCTTC
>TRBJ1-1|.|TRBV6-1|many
CASSESPGRRGQAFF
TGTGCCAGCAGTGAATCCCCGGGGCGTCGAGGTCAAGCTTTCTTT
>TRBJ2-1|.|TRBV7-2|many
CASSLQGNEQFF
TGTGCCAGCAGCTTACAGGGAAATGAGCAGTTCTTC